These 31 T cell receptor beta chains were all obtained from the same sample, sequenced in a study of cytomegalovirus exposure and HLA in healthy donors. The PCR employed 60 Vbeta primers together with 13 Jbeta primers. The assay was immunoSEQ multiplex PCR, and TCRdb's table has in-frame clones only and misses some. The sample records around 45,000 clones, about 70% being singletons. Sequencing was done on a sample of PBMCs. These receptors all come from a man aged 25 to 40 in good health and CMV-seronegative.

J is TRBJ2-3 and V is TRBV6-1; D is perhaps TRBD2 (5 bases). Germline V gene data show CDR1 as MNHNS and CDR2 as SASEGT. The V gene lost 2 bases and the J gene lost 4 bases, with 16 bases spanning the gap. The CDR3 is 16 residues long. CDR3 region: CASSESRERIADTQYF. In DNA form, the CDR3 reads TGTGCCAGCAGTGAAAGTAGGGAGAGGATCGCAGATACGCAGTATTTT.

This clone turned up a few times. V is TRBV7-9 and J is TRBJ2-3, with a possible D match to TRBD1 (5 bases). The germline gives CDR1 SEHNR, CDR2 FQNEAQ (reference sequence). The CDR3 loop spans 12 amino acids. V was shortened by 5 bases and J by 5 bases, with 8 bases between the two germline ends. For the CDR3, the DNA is TGTGCCAGCAGCCACACAGGAGATACGCAGTATTTT. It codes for CASSHTGDTQYF.

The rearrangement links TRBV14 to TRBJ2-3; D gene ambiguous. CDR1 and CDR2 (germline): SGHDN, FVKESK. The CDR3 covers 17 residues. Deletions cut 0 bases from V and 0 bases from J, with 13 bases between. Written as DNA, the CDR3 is TGTGCCAGCAGCCAAGACAGGAACGACCTAAGCACAGATACGCAGTATTTT. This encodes CASSQDRNDLSTDTQYF. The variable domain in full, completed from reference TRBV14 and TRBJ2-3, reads EAGVTQFPSHSVIEKGQTVTLRCDPISGHDNLYWYRRVMGKEIKFLLHFVKESKQDESGMPNNRFLAERTGGTYSTLKVQPAELEDSGVYFCASSQDRNDLSTDTQYFGPGTRLTVL.

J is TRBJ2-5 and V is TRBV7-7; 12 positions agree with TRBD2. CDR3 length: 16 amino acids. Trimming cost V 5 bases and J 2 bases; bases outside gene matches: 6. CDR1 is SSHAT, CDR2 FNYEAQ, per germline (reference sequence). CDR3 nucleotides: TGTGCCAGCAGCCATAGACTAGCGGGAGCTCAAGAGACCCAGTACTTC. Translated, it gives CASSHRLAGAQETQYF.

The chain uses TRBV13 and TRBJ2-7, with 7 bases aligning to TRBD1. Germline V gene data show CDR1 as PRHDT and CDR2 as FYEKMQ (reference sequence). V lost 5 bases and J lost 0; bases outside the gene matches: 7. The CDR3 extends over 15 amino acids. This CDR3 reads CASSPDRDGSYEQYF. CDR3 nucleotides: TGTGCCAGCAGCCCCGACAGGGACGGCTCCTACGAGCAGTACTTC.

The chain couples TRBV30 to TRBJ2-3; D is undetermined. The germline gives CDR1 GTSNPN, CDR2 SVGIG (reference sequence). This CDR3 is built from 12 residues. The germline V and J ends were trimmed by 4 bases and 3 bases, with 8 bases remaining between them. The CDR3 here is CAWTPTTDTQYF. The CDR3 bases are TGTGCCTGGACACCTACGACAGATACGCAGTATTTT.

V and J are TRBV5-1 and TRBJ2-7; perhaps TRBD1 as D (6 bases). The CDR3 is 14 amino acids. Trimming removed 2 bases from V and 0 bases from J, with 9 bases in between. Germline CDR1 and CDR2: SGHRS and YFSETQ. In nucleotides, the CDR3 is TGCGCCAGCAGCTTATGGGGGCTCTCCTACGAGCAGTACTTC. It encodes CASSLWGLSYEQYF.

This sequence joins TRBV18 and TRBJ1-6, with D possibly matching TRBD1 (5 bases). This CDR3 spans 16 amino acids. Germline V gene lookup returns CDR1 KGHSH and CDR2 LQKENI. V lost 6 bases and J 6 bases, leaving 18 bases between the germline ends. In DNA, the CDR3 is TGTGCCAGCTCCCCCGGCGGTCCCGGGGGTAATTCACCCCTCCACTTT. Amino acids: CASSPGGPGGNSPLHF. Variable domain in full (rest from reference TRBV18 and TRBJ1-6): NAGVMQNPRHLVRRRGQEARLRCSPMKGHSHVYWYRQLPEEGLKFMVYLQKENIIDESGMPKERFSAEFPKEGPSILRIQQVVRGDSAAYFCASSPGGPGGNSPLHFGNGTRLTVT.

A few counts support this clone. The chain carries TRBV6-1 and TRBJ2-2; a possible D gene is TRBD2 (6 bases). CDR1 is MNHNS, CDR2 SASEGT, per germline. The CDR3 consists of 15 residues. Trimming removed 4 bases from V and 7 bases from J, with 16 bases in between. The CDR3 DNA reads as TGTGCCAGCAGTGGTACTGACGGGAGTGTCGGGGAGCTGTTTTTT. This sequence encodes CASSGTDGSVGELFF.

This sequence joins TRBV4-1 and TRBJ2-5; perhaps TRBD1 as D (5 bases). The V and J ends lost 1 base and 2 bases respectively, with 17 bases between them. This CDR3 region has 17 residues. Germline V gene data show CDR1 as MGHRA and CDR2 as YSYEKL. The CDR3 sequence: CASSQGVVVQGQETQYF. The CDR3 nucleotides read TGCGCCAGCAGCCAAGGGGTGGTGGTTCAGGGACAAGAGACCCAGTACTTC.

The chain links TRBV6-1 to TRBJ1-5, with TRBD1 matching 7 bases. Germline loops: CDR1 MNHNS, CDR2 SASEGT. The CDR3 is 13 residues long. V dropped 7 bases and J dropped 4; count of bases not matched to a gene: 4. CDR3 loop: CASNDRVNQPQHF. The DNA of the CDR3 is TGTGCCAGCAACGACAGGGTGAATCAGCCCCAGCATTTT.

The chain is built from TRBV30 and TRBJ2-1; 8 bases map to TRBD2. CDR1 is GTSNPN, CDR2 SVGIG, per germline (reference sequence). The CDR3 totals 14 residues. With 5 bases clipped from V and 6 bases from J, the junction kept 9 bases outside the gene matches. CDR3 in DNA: TGTGCCTGGGGTCGGGAGGGCTGGGGCAATGAGCAGTTCTTC. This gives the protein CAWGREGWGNEQFF.

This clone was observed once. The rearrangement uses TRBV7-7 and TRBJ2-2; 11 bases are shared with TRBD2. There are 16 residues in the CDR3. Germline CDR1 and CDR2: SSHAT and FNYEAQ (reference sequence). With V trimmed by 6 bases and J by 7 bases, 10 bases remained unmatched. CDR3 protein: CASRSLAGERNGELFF. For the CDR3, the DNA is TGTGCCAGCAGGTCACTAGCGGGAGAACGGAACGGGGAGCTGTTTTTT.

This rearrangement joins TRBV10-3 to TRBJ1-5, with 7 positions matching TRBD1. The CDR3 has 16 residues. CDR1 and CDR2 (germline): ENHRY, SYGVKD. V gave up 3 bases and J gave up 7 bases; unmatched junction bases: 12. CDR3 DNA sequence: TGTGCCATCAGTGACTCGGAGACAGGGTTCGGGCAGCCCCAGCATTTT. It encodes CAISDSETGFGQPQHF.

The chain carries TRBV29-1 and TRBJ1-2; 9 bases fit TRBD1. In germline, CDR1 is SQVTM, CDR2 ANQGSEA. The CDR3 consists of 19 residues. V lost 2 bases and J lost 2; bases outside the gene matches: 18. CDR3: CSVENSGQGRMGPNYGYTF. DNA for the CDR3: TGCAGCGTTGAAAACTCAGGACAGGGGCGGATGGGTCCCAACTATGGCTACACCTTC.

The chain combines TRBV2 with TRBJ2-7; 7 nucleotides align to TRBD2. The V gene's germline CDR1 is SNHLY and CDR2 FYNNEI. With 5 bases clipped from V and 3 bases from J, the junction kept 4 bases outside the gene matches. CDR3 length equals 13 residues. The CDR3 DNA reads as TGTGCCAGCAGTCTAGCGGCCCTCTACGAGCAGTACTTC. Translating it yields CASSLAALYEQYF.

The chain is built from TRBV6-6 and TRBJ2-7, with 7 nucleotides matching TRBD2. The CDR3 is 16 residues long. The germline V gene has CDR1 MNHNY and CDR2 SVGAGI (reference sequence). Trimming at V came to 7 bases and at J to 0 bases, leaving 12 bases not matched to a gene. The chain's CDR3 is CASTPVQRGPSYEQYF. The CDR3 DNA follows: TGTGCCAGCACCCCGGTCCAGCGGGGTCCCTCCTACGAGCAGTACTTC.

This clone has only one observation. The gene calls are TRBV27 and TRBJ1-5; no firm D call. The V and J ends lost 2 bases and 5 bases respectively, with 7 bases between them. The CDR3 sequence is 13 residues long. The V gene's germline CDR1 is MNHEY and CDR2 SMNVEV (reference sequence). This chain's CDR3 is CASSLQRDQPQHF. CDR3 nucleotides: TGTGCCAGCAGTTTACAGCGCGATCAGCCCCAGCATTTT.

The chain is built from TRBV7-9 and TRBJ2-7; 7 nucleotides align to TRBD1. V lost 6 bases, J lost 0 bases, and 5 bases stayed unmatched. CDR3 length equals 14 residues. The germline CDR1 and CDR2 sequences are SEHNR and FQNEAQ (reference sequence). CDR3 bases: TGTGCCAGCAGGAGGACAGGAGACTCCTACGAGCAGTACTTC. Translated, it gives CASRRTGDSYEQYF.

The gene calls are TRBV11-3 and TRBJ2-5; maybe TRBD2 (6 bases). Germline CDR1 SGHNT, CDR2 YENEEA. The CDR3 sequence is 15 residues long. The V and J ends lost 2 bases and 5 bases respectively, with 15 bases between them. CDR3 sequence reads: CASSLLTSSAETQYF. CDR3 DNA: TGTGCCAGCAGCTTACTGACTAGTTCGGCCGAGACCCAGTACTTC.

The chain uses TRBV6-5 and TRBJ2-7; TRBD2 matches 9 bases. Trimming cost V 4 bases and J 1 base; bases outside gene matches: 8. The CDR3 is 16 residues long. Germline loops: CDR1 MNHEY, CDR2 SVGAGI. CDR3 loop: CASSSRLAVKSYEQYF. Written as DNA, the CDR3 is TGTGCCAGCAGTTCCCGACTAGCGGTTAAATCCTACGAGCAGTACTTC.

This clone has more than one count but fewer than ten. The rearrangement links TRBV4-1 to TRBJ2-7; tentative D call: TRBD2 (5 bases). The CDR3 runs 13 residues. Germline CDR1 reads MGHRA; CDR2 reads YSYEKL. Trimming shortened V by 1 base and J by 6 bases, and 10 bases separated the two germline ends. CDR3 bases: TGCGCCAGCAGCCAAGGACTACTGTTCGAGCAGTACTTC. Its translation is CASSQGLLFEQYF.

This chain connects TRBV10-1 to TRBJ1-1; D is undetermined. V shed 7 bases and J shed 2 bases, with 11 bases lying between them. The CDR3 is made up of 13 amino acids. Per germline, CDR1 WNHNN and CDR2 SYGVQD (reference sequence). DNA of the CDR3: TGCGCCAGCAATCCCGGGAAAAACACTGAAGCTTTCTTT. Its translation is CASNPGKNTEAFF.

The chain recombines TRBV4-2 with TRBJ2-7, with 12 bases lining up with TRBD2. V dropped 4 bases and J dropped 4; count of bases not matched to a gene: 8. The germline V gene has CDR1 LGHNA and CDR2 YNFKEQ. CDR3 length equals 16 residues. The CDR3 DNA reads TGTGCCAGCAGCCCGACGCTAGCGGGAGGGCCTTACGAGCAGTACTTC. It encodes CASSPTLAGGPYEQYF.

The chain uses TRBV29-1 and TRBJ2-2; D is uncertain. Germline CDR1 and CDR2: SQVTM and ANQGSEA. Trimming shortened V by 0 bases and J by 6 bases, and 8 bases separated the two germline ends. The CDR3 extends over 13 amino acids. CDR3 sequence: CSVEDPSSGELFF. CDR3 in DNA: TGCAGCGTTGAAGATCCCTCCTCCGGGGAGCTGTTTTTT.

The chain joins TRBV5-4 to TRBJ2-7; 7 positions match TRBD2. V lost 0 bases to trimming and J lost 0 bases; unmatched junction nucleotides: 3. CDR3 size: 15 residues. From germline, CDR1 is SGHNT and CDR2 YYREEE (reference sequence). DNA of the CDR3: TGTGCCAGCAGCTTGGACGGGAGGAGCTCCTACGAGCAGTACTTC. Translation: CASSLDGRSSYEQYF.

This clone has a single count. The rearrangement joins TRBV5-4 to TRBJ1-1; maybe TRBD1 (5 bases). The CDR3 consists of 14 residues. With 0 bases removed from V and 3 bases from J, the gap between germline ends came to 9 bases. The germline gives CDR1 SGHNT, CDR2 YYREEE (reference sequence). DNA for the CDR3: TGTGCCAGCAGCTTGGTAGGAGGGGACACTGAAGCTTTCTTT. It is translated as CASSLVGGDTEAFF.

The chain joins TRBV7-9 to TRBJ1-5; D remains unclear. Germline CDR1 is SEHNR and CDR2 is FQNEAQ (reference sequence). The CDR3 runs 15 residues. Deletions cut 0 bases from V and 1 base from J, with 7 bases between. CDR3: CASSLAADSNQPQHF. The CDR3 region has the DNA TGTGCCAGCAGCTTAGCAGCGGACAGCAATCAGCCCCAGCATTTT.

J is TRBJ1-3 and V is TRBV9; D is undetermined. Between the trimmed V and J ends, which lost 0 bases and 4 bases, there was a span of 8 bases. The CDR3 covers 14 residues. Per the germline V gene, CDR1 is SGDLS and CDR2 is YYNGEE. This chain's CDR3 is CASSVEAQGNTIYF. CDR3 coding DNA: TGTGCCAGCAGCGTAGAAGCTCAAGGAAACACCATATATTTT. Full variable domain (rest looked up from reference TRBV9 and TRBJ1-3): DSGVTQTPKHLITATGQRVTLRCSPRSGDLSVYWYQQSLDQGLQFLIQYYNGEERAKGNILERFSAQQFPDLHSELNLSSLELGDSALYFCASSVEAQGNTIYFGEGSWLTVV.

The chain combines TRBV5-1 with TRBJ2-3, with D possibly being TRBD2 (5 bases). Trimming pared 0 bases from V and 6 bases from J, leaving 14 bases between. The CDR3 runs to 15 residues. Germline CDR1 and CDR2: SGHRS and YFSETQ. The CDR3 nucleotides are TGCGCCAGCAGCTTGGCGGGTGGACCGGGGGATACGCAGTATTTT. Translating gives CASSLAGGPGDTQYF. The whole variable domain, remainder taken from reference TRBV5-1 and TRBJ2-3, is KAGVTQTPRYLIKTRGQQVTLSCSPISGHRSVSWYQQTPGQGLQFLFEYFSETQRNKGNFPGRFSGRQFSNSRSEMNVSTLELGDSALYLCASSLAGGPGDTQYFGPGTRLTVL.

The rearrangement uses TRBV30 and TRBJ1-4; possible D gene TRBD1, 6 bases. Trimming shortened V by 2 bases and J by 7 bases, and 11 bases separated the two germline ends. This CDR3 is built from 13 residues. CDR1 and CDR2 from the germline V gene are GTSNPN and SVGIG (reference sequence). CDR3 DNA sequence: TGTGCCTGGAGTTGGGGGCGCGGTGAAAAACTGTTTTTT. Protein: CAWSWGRGEKLFF. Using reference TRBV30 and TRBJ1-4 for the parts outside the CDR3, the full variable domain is SQTIHQWPATLVQPVGSPLSLECTVEGTSNPNLYWYRQAAGRGLQLLFYSVGIGQISSEVPQNLSASRPQDRQFILSSKKLLLSDSGFYLCAWSWGRGEKLFFGSGTQLSVL.